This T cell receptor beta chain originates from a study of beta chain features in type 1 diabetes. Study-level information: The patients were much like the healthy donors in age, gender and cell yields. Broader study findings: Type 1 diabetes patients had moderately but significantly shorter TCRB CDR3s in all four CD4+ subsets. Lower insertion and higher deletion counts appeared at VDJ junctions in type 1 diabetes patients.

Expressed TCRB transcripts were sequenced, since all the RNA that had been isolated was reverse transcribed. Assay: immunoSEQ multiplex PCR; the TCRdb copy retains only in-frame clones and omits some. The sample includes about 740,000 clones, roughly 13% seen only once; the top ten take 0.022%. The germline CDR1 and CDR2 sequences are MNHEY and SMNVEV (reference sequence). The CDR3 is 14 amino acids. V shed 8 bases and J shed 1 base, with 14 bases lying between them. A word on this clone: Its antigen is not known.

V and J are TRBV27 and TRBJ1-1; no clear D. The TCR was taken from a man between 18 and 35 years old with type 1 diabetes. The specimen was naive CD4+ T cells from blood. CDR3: CASRTAGRNTEAFF. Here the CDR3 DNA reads TGTGCCAGCCGGACTGCCGGGAGGAACACTGAAGCTTTCTTT.